Listed here are 30 T cell receptor beta chains from one sample, sequenced in a study of blood T cell repertoires in COVID-19. Profiling relied on immunoSEQ multiplex PCR, and the TCRdb table lists in-frame clones only, not all of them. The table shows almost 250,000 clones, with 75% to 85% occurring only once. The material sequenced was PBMCs or T cells enriched from blood (not recorded which). The receptors here all came from a woman between 45 and 65 years old with acute COVID-19.

The chain recombines TRBV6-4 with TRBJ1-6; D uncertain. CDR1 MRHNA and CDR2 SNTAGT come from the germline V gene. Trimming took off 3 bases at V and 6 bases at J, with 6 bases between the two ends. The CDR3 loop spans 13 amino acids. CDR3 nucleotide sequence: TGTGCCAGCAGTGAACTAGTTAATTCACCCCTCCACTTT. Translated: CASSELVNSPLHF.

The J gene is TRBJ2-1, the V gene TRBV5-4; 7 nucleotides agree with TRBD1. Trimming at V came to 4 bases and at J to 5 bases, leaving 9 bases not matched to a gene. CDR1 is SGHNT and CDR2 is YYREEE in the germline V gene (reference sequence). The CDR3 length is 15 residues. Here the CDR3 DNA reads TGTGCCAGCAGCCCGCCGGGACAGACAAACAATGAGCAGTTCTTC. It encodes CASSPPGQTNNEQFF.

The chain joins TRBV10-2 to TRBJ1-3; maybe TRBD1 (6 bases). The CDR3 loop spans 15 amino acids. Trimming removed 6 bases from V and 0 bases from J, with 12 bases in between. The V gene's germline CDR1 is WSHSY and CDR2 SAAADI. The CDR3 sequence: CASSATGTSGNTIYF. The DNA for the CDR3 is TGCGCCAGCAGCGCCACAGGGACCTCTGGAAACACCATATATTTT.

The J gene is TRBJ1-1, the V gene TRBV29-1; 7 bases are shared with TRBD1. This CDR3 comprises 13 residues. V trimming: 6 bases; J trimming: 8 bases; junction bases outside the gene matches: 12. Per germline, CDR1 SQVTM and CDR2 ANQGSEA. The CDR3 sequence: CSVEGAGKVEAFF. The DNA for the CDR3 is TGCAGCGTCGAGGGGGCAGGGAAAGTGGAAGCTTTCTTT.

The CDR3 here is CATKAGTPSSYEQYF. The CDR3 bases are TGTGCCACCAAAGCCGGGACACCGAGCTCCTACGAGCAGTACTTC. The chain has TRBV19 and TRBJ2-7, with a tentative D call TRBD1 (6 bases). CDR3 length: 15 amino acids. Per the germline V gene, CDR1 is LNHDA and CDR2 is SQIVND (reference sequence). V lost 10 bases, J lost 0 bases, and 19 bases lay in between.

The V and J genes are TRBV27 and TRBJ1-1; D unresolved. This CDR3 comprises 14 residues. V lost 1 base to trimming and J lost 8 bases, with 14 bases between them. Per the germline V gene, CDR1 is MNHEY and CDR2 is SMNVEV (reference sequence). The CDR3 region has the DNA TGTGCCAGCAGTTTATTGCCCGGGGAGGCAGAAGCTTTCTTT. It codes for CASSLLPGEAEAFF.

This clone was picked up one time. This chain links TRBV6-4 with TRBJ2-3, with 7 bases matching TRBD1. The V gene end was trimmed by 9 bases and the J gene end by 6 bases; junction bases not matched to a gene: 9. Germline V gene sequence: CDR1 MRHNA, CDR2 SNTAGT. This CDR3 has 13 residues. CDR3 coding DNA: TGTGCCAGTTCGACAGGGCCCATGGATACGCAGTATTTT. Its translation: CASSTGPMDTQYF.

This clone was seen just once. The chain joins TRBV6-5 to TRBJ1-6; TRBD1 is a possible D gene (5 bases). Trimming took 5 bases from V and 12 from J, leaving 20 bases between them. The CDR3 spans 15 residues. CDR1 MNHEY and CDR2 SVGAGI come from the germline V gene. The CDR3 loop is CASSKTEGVGGPLHF. The CDR3 coding sequence is TGTGCCAGCAGTAAGACAGAGGGTGTGGGGGGACCCCTCCACTTT.

CDR3 protein: CASSLGYGQYGYTF. As DNA, the CDR3 is TGTGCCAGCAGCTTAGGATACGGACAGTATGGCTACACCTTC. The gene calls are TRBV13 and TRBJ1-2; D is perhaps TRBD1 (6 bases). CDR1 and CDR2 (germline): PRHDT, FYEKMQ (reference sequence). The V and J ends lost 0 bases and 5 bases respectively, with 10 bases between them. The CDR3 covers 14 residues. The whole variable domain, filled in from reference TRBV13 and TRBJ1-2, reads AAGVIQSPRHLIKEKRETATLKCYPIPRHDTVYWYQQGPGQDPQFLISFYEKMQSDKGSIPDRFSAQQFSDYHSELNMSSLELGDSALYFCASSLGYGQYGYTFGSGTRLTVV.

This sequence joins TRBV3-1 (or the pseudogene TRBV3-2) and TRBJ2-7, with D possibly TRBD2 on 5 matching bases. CDR1 is LGHDT and CDR2 is YNNKEL in the germline V gene (reference sequence). The CDR3 runs 14 residues. Between the trimmed V and J ends, which lost 1 base and 7 bases, there was a span of 14 bases. CDR3 region: CASSQARASGEQYF. The DNA of the CDR3 is TGTGCCAGCAGCCAAGCGCGTGCCTCGGGGGAGCAGTACTTC.

V is TRBV25-1 and J is TRBJ2-1; possible D gene TRBD1, 7 bases. V was shortened by 6 bases and J by 9 bases, with 18 bases between the two germline ends. The CDR3 covers 14 residues. Germline lookup yields CDR1 MGHDK and CDR2 SYGVNS. The DNA of the CDR3 is TGTGCCAGCAGCACCTCCTCAGGGGGGAGTGAGCAGTTCTTC. It encodes CASSTSSGGSEQFF. Drawing the rest from reference TRBV25-1 and TRBJ2-1, the complete variable domain is EADIYQTPRYLVIGTGKKITLECSQTMGHDKMYWYQQDPGMELHLIHYSYGVNSTEKGDLSSESTVSRIRTEHFPLTLESARPSHTSQYLCASSTSSGGSEQFFGPGTRLTVL.

The rearrangement links TRBV3-1 (or the pseudogene TRBV3-2) to TRBJ1-2; 8 bases match TRBD1. This CDR3 is built from 14 residues. V lost 3 bases, J lost 6 bases, and 6 bases stayed unmatched. In germline, CDR1 is LGHDT, CDR2 YNNKEL (reference sequence). CDR3 in amino acids: CASSHYRGKDGYTF. The CDR3 region has the DNA TGTGCCAGCAGCCACTACAGGGGGAAGGATGGCTACACCTTC.

The chain recombines TRBV6-1 with TRBJ2-5; the D is unclear. V lost 6 bases and J 5 bases, leaving 10 bases between the germline ends. CDR1 and CDR2 (germline): MNHNS, SASEGT. The CDR3 has 12 amino acids. CDR3 residues: CASSSSGETQYF. The CDR3 nucleotides read TGTGCCAGCAGCTCCTCCGGGGAGACCCAGTACTTC.

This chain connects TRBV11-2 to TRBJ1-1; D perhaps matches TRBD1 (5 bases). This CDR3 is built from 16 residues. V was clipped by 5 bases and J by 6 bases, with 22 bases between them. Germline V gene lookup returns CDR1 SGHAT and CDR2 FQNNGV. This CDR3 is CASSHPGGGSRPEAFF. The CDR3 DNA follows: TGTGCCAGCAGCCACCCCGGGGGTGGGTCCAGACCTGAAGCTTTCTTT.

The rearrangement uses TRBV21-1 and TRBJ2-7; the table calls TRBD1, which could not be checked here. TRBV21-1 is noted as a pseudogene. The CDR3 is 14 residues long. In DNA, the CDR3 is TGTGCCAGCTTCGGACAGGCCTCCGCCTACGAGCAGTACTTC. This gives the protein CASFGQASAYEQYF.

The chain combines TRBV6-5 with TRBJ1-2; maybe TRBD1 (5 bases). V gave up 3 bases and J gave up 3 bases, with 14 bases separating them. This CDR3 has 15 amino acids. Looked up from germline, CDR1 is MNHEY and CDR2 is SVGAGI. The CDR3 nucleotides read TGTGCCAGCAGTTATAGTATTCAAGGGGACTATGGCTACACCTTC. Translating it yields CASSYSIQGDYGYTF.

This rearrangement joins TRBV7-9 to TRBJ1-1; TRBD1 matches 11 bases. The CDR3 loop spans 18 amino acids. CDR1 is SEHNR, CDR2 FQNEAQ, per germline (reference sequence). V shed 6 bases and J 1 base; nucleotides not matched to a gene: 13. CDR3 amino acids: CASRGWTGGIQGNTEAFF. The DNA of the CDR3 is TGTGCCAGCAGGGGATGGACAGGGGGCATCCAGGGGAACACTGAAGCTTTCTTT.

The chain carries TRBV10-3 and TRBJ1-2, with D perhaps matching TRBD1 (6 bases). Germline lookup yields CDR1 ENHRY and CDR2 SYGVKD. The ends were cut back, 6 bases at V and 6 bases at J, with 14 bases in the middle. This CDR3 is 13 amino acids long. The CDR3 DNA is TGTGCCATCAGAACAGGGATTGAGGATGGCTACACCTTC. It translates to CAIRTGIEDGYTF.

The chain links TRBV6-1 to TRBJ2-2, with D hard to call. Germline CDR1 is MNHNS and CDR2 is SASEGT. There are 16 residues in the CDR3. V lost 2 bases, J lost 0 bases, and 10 bases lay in between. CDR3 sequence: CASSEIGRPNTGELFF. DNA for the CDR3: TGTGCCAGCAGTGAAATCGGCAGGCCGAACACCGGGGAGCTGTTTTTT.

J is TRBJ1-2 and V is TRBV5-6, with 7 bases fitting TRBD1. Trimming cost V 4 bases and J 7 bases; bases outside gene matches: 10. This CDR3 spans 14 amino acids. Looked up from germline, CDR1 is SGHDT and CDR2 is YYEEEE. The CDR3 loop reads CASSVRGQASGYTF. As DNA, the CDR3 is TGTGCCAGCAGCGTTAGGGGGCAGGCGAGTGGCTACACCTTC.

The chain links TRBV18 to TRBJ2-3; TRBD2 agrees at 7 bases. CDR1 is KGHSH, CDR2 LQKENI, per germline. The CDR3 totals 16 residues. V shed 2 bases, J shed 2 bases, and the junction held 7 bases outside the gene matches. The chain's CDR3 is CASSPSAGDHTDTQYF. CDR3 sequence (DNA): TGTGCCAGCTCACCAAGCGCGGGGGACCACACAGATACGCAGTATTTT.

On this clone itself: In the same sample, other DNA sequences code for this CDR3. The V gene is TRBV19, the J gene TRBJ1-5, with 7 bases aligning to TRBD1. CDR1 and CDR2 (germline): LNHDA, SQIVND (reference sequence). The CDR3 length is 15 residues. The junction had 3 bases not matched to a gene; V was cut back by 3 bases and J by 1 base. As DNA, the CDR3 is TGTGCCAGTAGTATTGGCAGGGGGAGCAATCAGCCCCAGCATTTT. Translating it yields CASSIGRGSNQPQHF.

J is TRBJ1-6 and V is TRBV7-2, with D possibly being TRBD1 (5 bases). Trimming stripped 1 base from V and 0 bases from J, with 13 bases between. There are 18 residues in the CDR3. From germline, CDR1 is SGHTA and CDR2 FQGNSA. The CDR3 coding sequence is TGTGCCAGCAGCTTAGGTTTCAGGGCAAGCTCCTATAATTCACCCCTCCACTTT. Translation: CASSLGFRASSYNSPLHF.

This clone was seen a few times. V usage is TRBV2 and J usage is TRBJ1-4; D is unclear. The germline gives CDR1 SNHLY, CDR2 FYNNEI. The CDR3 length is 14 residues. V was trimmed by 6 bases and J by 5 bases, leaving 13 bases between them. CDR3 DNA sequence: TGTGCCAGCAGCTGGGCGCAGTCGAATGAAAAACTGTTTTTT. It yields the protein CASSWAQSNEKLFF.

The chain is built from TRBV3-1 (or the pseudogene TRBV3-2) and TRBJ1-4; D gene unclear. The CDR3 consists of 15 residues. The V gene lost 3 bases and the J gene lost 3 bases, with 11 bases spanning the gap. CDR1 is LGHDT and CDR2 is YNNKEL in the germline V gene (reference sequence). The chain's CDR3 is CASSQAGNPNEKLFF. The CDR3 bases are TGTGCCAGCAGCCAGGCCGGGAACCCTAATGAAAAACTGTTTTTT.

This CDR3 is CATSALRGFNEKLFF. In nucleotides, the CDR3 is TGTGCCACCAGCGCTCTCAGGGGTTTTAATGAAAAACTGTTTTTT. The gene calls are TRBV15 and TRBJ1-4, with a tentative D call TRBD1 (6 bases). The germline V gene has CDR1 LNHNV and CDR2 YYDKDF (reference sequence). There are 15 residues in the CDR3. The V gene lost 5 bases and the J gene lost 4 bases, with 14 bases spanning the gap.

This clone was observed once. The V call is TRBV7-2, the J call TRBJ2-7; TRBD1 agrees at 10 bases. Looked up from germline, CDR1 is SGHTA and CDR2 is FQGNSA. Germline trimming cut 4 bases from V and 0 bases from J; bases unmatched to any gene: 3. CDR3 length: 15 residues. As DNA, the CDR3 is TGTGCCAGCAGCTCGGACAGGGGGTACTCCTACGAGCAGTACTTC. Protein sequence: CASSSDRGYSYEQYF.

This clone was seen only once. V and J are TRBV11-2 and TRBJ1-5; perhaps TRBD1 as D (5 bases). The CDR3 has 13 amino acids. Germline V lookup: CDR1 SGHAT, CDR2 FQNNGV. V was clipped by 5 bases and J by 7 bases, with 12 bases between them. This chain's CDR3 is CASSTQGSQPQHF. Written as DNA, the CDR3 is TGTGCCAGCAGCACCCAGGGATCCCAGCCCCAGCATTTT.

The rearrangement links TRBV11-2 to TRBJ1-1; D is unclear. The CDR3 contains 14 residues. The V gene lost 4 bases and the J gene lost 1 base, with 10 bases spanning the gap. Germline loops: CDR1 SGHAT, CDR2 FQNNGV. As DNA, the CDR3 is TGTGCCAGCAGCTCTGGATGGGCGAACACTGAAGCTTTCTTT. Protein sequence: CASSSGWANTEAFF.

The chain has TRBV11-2 and TRBJ2-7, with 9 bases identical to TRBD1. This CDR3 has 13 amino acids. The V and J ends lost 4 bases and 3 bases, in that order; junction bases with no gene match: 1. The germline CDR1 and CDR2 sequences are SGHAT and FQNNGV. CDR3 sequence (DNA): TGTGCCAGCAGCTCGGACAGGGGCTACGAGCAGTACTTC. This codes for CASSSDRGYEQYF.